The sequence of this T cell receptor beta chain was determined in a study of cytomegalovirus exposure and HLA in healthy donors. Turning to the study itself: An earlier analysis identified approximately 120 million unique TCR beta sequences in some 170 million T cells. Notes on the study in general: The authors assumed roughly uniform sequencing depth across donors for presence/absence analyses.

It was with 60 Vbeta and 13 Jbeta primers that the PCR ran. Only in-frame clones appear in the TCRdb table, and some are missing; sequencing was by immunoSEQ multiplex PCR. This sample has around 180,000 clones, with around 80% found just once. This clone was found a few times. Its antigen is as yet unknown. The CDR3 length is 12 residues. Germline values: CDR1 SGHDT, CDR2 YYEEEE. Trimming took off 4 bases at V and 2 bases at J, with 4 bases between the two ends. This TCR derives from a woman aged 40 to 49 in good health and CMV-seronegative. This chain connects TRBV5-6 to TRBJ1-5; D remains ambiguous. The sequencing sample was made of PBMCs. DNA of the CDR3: TGTGCCAGCAGCCAGGGCAATCAGCCCCAGCATTTT. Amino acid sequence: CASSQGNQPQHF.